This T cell receptor beta chain was obtained from a study of T cells after yellow fever vaccination. 5'RACE template switching generated TCR cDNA, adding a universal primer site and UMIs. One entry per CDR3 protein results from TCRdb running MiXCR on the 5' RACE reads. Found here are roughly 330,000 distinct CDR3 sequences, 3.5% to 4.5% of them singletons; the top ten hold 24%. CDR3 length: 15 residues. The germline V gene encodes CDR1 SGHTA and CDR2 FQGNSA. V dropped 3 bases and J dropped 0 bases, with 9 bases sitting between them. Notes on this clonotype: What it binds is not known.

Findings and limits, study-wide: The secondary response peaked faster, at day 5 versus 15, but was weaker.

The sequence was collected from a man aged 18 to 30 who received the YFV17D yellow fever vaccine. The chain has TRBV7-2 and TRBJ1-3; D gene ambiguous. The specimen was PBMCs, collected 5 days after the yellow fever booster vaccination. The CDR3 sequence is CASSLEPFSGNTIYF. DNA for the CDR3: TGTGCCAGCAGCTTGGAACCCTTCTCTGGAAACACCATATATTTT.